The 8 T cell receptor beta chains presented below share a single source sample, sequenced in a study of cytomegalovirus exposure and HLA in healthy donors. PCR involved 60 Vbeta and 13 Jbeta primers. The method was immunoSEQ multiplex PCR; TCRdb's version includes in-frame clones alone and lacks a portion of them. Found here are around 190,000 clones, over 75% of them singletons; the top ten hold roughly 3%. Input material: PBMCs. Receptor source: a woman under 40 in good health and CMV-seronegative.

V usage is TRBV2 and J usage is TRBJ2-1; the D gene is possibly TRBD2 (6 bases). Per germline, CDR1 SNHLY and CDR2 FYNNEI. Trimming removed 7 bases at V and 10 bases at J, with 17 bases between. This CDR3 is 13 amino acids long. CDR3 DNA sequence: TGTGCCAGCACGGCTAGCGCACGGGGCGAGCAGTTCTTC. Translated: CASTASARGEQFF.

The rearrangement links TRBV14 to TRBJ1-2; the D is unclear. The CDR3 consists of 14 residues. The V gene's germline CDR1 is SGHDN and CDR2 FVKESK. Trimming cost V 1 base and J 1 base, with 7 bases left between them. The CDR3 reads CASSQAQVNYGYTF. In DNA form, the CDR3 reads TGTGCCAGCAGCCAAGCTCAGGTTAACTATGGCTACACCTTC.

This chain uses TRBV7-9 with TRBJ2-3; 8 positions match TRBD2. Germline V gene lookup returns CDR1 SEHNR and CDR2 FQNEAQ (reference sequence). Trimming at V came to 3 bases and at J to 0 bases, leaving 11 bases not matched to a gene. The CDR3 is 18 residues long. In DNA, the CDR3 is TGTGCCAGCAGCTTCGGGGGGGCGCGGAGTACGAGCACAGATACGCAGTATTTT. Protein sequence: CASSFGGARSTSTDTQYF. Full variable domain (rest looked up from reference TRBV7-9 and TRBJ2-3): DTGVSQNPRHKITKRGQNVTFRCDPISEHNRLYWYRQTLGQGPEFLTYFQNEAQLEKSRLLSDRFSAERPKGSFSTLEIQRTEQGDSAMYLCASSFGGARSTSTDTQYFGPGTRLTVL.

This chain joins TRBV7-6 and TRBJ2-1, with 8 bases identical to TRBD2. Germline-derived CDR1 and CDR2 are SGHVS and FNYEAQ. There are 15 residues in the CDR3. The J segment lost 6 bases and the V segment lost 1 base, leaving 5 bases of the junction unmatched. DNA for the CDR3: TGTGCCAGCAGCTTAGAAGCCGGGAGGGGCAATGAGCAGTTCTTC. Amino acids: CASSLEAGRGNEQFF. Complete variable domain (other parts from reference TRBV7-6 and TRBJ2-1): GAGVSQSPRYKVTKRGQDVALRCDPISGHVSLYWYRQALGQGPEFLTYFNYEAQQDKSGLPNDRFSAERPEGSISTLTIQRTEQRDSAMYRCASSLEAGRGNEQFFGPGTRLTVL.

This clone came up a few times. V usage is TRBV6-5 and J usage is TRBJ2-7; TRBD1 agrees at 10 bases. CDR1 is MNHEY, CDR2 SVGAGI, per germline. This CDR3 spans 15 amino acids. V shed 0 bases and J 4 bases; nucleotides not matched to a gene: 3. The CDR3 region is CASSYSGTGVYEQYF. In nucleotides, the CDR3 is TGTGCCAGCAGTTACTCCGGGACAGGGGTGTACGAGCAGTACTTC.

The chain employs TRBV5-1 and TRBJ2-3; a possible D gene is TRBD2 (6 bases). The CDR3 totals 14 residues. CDR1 is SGHRS, CDR2 YFSETQ, per germline. The germline V and J ends were trimmed by 4 bases and 4 bases, with 13 bases remaining between them. The CDR3: CASSPGDPADTQYF. CDR3 in DNA: TGCGCCAGCAGCCCGGGGGACCCCGCAGATACGCAGTATTTT.

The CDR3 DNA reads TGTGCCAGCAGCCGTTGGACTAGCGCGCCAGATACGCAGTATTTT. Translation: CASSRWTSAPDTQYF. V usage is TRBV7-2 and J usage is TRBJ2-3; 9 bases are a match to TRBD2. CDR3 length equals 15 residues. V lost 5 bases to trimming and J lost 4 bases; unmatched junction nucleotides: 7. Germline values: CDR1 SGHTA, CDR2 FQGNSA.

This CDR3 reads CASSLGINEQFF. The CDR3 coding sequence is TGCGCCAGCAGCTTGGGTATCAATGAGCAGTTCTTC. The chain links TRBV5-1 to TRBJ2-1; D is undetermined. Germline CDR1 is SGHRS and CDR2 is YFSETQ. With 0 bases removed from V and 6 bases from J, the gap between germline ends came to 4 bases. The CDR3 is 12 residues long.